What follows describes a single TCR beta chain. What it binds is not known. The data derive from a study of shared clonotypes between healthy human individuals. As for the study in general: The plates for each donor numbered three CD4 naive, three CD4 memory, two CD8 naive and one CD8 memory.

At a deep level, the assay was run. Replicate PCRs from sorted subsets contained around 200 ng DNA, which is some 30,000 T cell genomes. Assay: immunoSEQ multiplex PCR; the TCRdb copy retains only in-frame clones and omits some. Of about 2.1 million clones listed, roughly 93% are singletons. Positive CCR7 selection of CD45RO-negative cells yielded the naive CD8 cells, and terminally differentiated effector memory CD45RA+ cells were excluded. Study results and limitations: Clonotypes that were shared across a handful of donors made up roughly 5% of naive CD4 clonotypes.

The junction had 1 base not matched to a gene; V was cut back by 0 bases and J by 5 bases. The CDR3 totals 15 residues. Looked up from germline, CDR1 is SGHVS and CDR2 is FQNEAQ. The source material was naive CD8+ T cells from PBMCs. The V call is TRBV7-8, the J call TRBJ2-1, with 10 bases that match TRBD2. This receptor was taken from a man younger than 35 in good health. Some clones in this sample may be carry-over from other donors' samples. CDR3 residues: CASSLALAGDNEQFF. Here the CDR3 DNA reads TGTGCCAGCAGCTTAGCCCTAGCGGGAGACAATGAGCAGTTCTTC.